This T cell receptor (beta chain) was documented in a study of shared clonotypes between healthy human individuals. CD4+ cells yielded CD45RA+ naive and CD45RA-negative memory subsets. The assay was immunoSEQ multiplex PCR, and TCRdb's table has in-frame clones only and misses some. The sample consists of roughly 1,500,000 clones, approximately 98% of them appearing once. V was clipped by 0 bases and J by 3 bases; unmatched bases: 5. The germline CDR1 and CDR2 sequences are SGDLS and YYNGEE. This CDR3 has 17 amino acids. The source of this sequence is a man aged 25 to 40 in good health. The sequenced material came from naive CD4+ T cells sorted from blood. As to subset: CD45RA+ positively selected. V gene TRBV9 combines with J gene TRBJ2-2; 10 bases map to TRBD1. CDR3 in amino acids: CASSVGPGTGDTGELFF. The CDR3 coding sequence is TGTGCCAGCAGCGTAGGTCCAGGGACAGGGGACACCGGGGAGCTGTTTTTT.